The clone carrying this T cell receptor beta chain was observed a few times. Generated by immunoSEQ multiplex PCR, the TCRdb table keeps only in-frame clones and is missing some. In the table there are about 6,000 clones, 76% of which are singletons. This sample stems from a study of tissue T cells after allogeneic stem cell transplantation. The J segment lost 2 bases and the V segment lost 4 bases, leaving 6 bases of the junction unmatched. The CDR3 is made up of 14 amino acids. From germline, CDR1 is SGDLS and CDR2 YYNGEE. V usage is TRBV9 and J usage is TRBJ2-7; TRBD1 aligns across 7 bases. The TCR sequence derives from a man between 40 and 70 years old who later had graft-versus-host disease after an allogeneic stem cell transplant. The sequencing here drew on blood, taken before transplantation. CDR3 DNA sequence: TGTGCCAGCAGCCGGACGGGACAGACCTACGAGCAGTACTTC. Amino acids: CASSRTGQTYEQYF.